This T cell receptor beta chain was retrieved from a study of shared clonotypes between healthy human individuals. Only in-frame clones appear in the TCRdb table, and some are missing; sequencing was by immunoSEQ multiplex PCR. The table has approximately 720,000 clones, approximately 90% seen once. The CDR3 consists of 15 residues. Germline-derived CDR1 and CDR2 are SGHTA and FQGTGA. The V and J ends lost 6 bases and 4 bases, in that order; junction bases with no gene match: 11. This clone was recorded once. CD45RO-negative cells were positively selected for CCR7, leaving out terminally differentiated effector memory CD45RA+ cells.

This chain connects TRBV7-3 to TRBJ2-5; 7 bases are a match to TRBD2. Sequencing input: naive CD8+ T cells sorted from blood. The sequence was collected from a man aged 25 to 45 in good health. This CDR3 reads CASRLSGGGAETQYF. The CDR3 DNA follows: TGTGCCAGCAGATTATCGGGAGGAGGGGCAGAGACCCAGTACTTC.